The 28 T cell receptor beta chains reported below all come from one sample, sequenced in a study of Ad26.COV2.S vaccination and SARS-CoV-2 variants. Treatment: around 19 received Ad26.COV2.S at low or high dose, single or two shots; 5 received placebo; per-sample allocation not given. Sampling occurred on day 63 after the first vaccine or placebo injection. Generated by immunoSEQ multiplex PCR, the TCRdb table keeps only in-frame clones and is missing some. Of around 250,000 clones in the sample, around 87% were seen once. The sample here was peripheral blood, taken in a trial of Ad26.COV2.S vaccine versus placebo. The receptors shown here come from a person aged 18 to 65 who received the Ad26.COV2.S COVID-19 vaccine or a placebo.

The chain joins TRBV3-1 (or the pseudogene TRBV3-2) to TRBJ2-7; a possible D gene is TRBD1 (6 bases). The CDR3 is 15 amino acids. The germline CDR1 and CDR2 sequences are LGHDT and YNNKEL (reference sequence). Trimming took off 0 bases at V and 3 bases at J, with 12 bases between the two ends. The DNA of the CDR3 is TGTGCCAGCAGCCAAGATCGGGCAGGGGACTACGAGCAGTACTTC. Its protein is CASSQDRAGDYEQYF.

This chain joins TRBV7-2 and TRBJ2-5; 9 bases fit TRBD2. CDR3 length: 16 residues. Germline V gene lookup returns CDR1 SGHTA and CDR2 FQGNSA. The junction had 10 bases not matched to a gene; V was cut back by 3 bases and J by 5 bases. Written as DNA, the CDR3 is TGTGCCAGCAGCTTTTTGTCGCGGGGGGGCCGGGAGACCCAGTACTTC. Protein product: CASSFLSRGGRETQYF.

The chain uses TRBV11-2 and TRBJ2-1; D may be TRBD2 (5 bases). The CDR3 totals 16 residues. The ends were cut back, 6 bases at V and 0 bases at J, with 15 bases in the middle. Germline V gene sequence: CDR1 SGHAT, CDR2 FQNNGV. DNA for the CDR3: TGTGCCAGCAGGGCGTCGCGAGGGAGCTCCTACAATGAGCAGTTCTTC. Protein: CASRASRGSSYNEQFF.

V gene TRBV14 combines with J gene TRBJ2-1, with a weak D call TRBD1 (7 bases). Germline assignment: CDR1 SGHDN and CDR2 FVKESK. This CDR3 has 15 amino acids. Trimming removed 1 base from V and 4 bases from J, with 11 bases in between. CDR3 nucleotides: TGTGCCAGCAGCCAAGTCGGGGGACAGTACAATGAGCAGTTCTTC. Its protein product is CASSQVGGQYNEQFF.

The genes are TRBV6-2 or TRBV6-3 and TRBJ2-1, with TRBD1 matching over 7 bases. The CDR3 loop spans 15 amino acids. The V gene's germline CDR1 is MNHEY and CDR2 SVGEGT. The V segment lost 3 bases and the J segment 2 bases; nucleotides outside the gene matches: 4. The CDR3: CASSYLGTAYNEQFF. The DNA for the CDR3 is TGTGCCAGCAGTTATTTGGGGACAGCCTACAATGAGCAGTTCTTC.

The chain combines TRBV7-9 with TRBJ2-7, with 12 positions matching TRBD2. Germline V gives CDR1 SEHNR, CDR2 FQNEAQ (reference sequence). Trimming took 1 base from V and 5 from J; bases not matched to a gene: 6. The CDR3 totals 16 residues. CDR3 nucleotide sequence: TGTGCCAGCAGCTTAGGGCTAGCGGGAGGGGGTCACGAGCAGTACTTC. It encodes CASSLGLAGGGHEQYF.

The rearrangement uses TRBV2 and TRBJ2-7; D is possibly TRBD2 (6 bases). Trimming cost V 9 bases and J 1 base, with 13 bases left between them. This CDR3 is built from 13 residues. The germline V gene encodes CDR1 SNHLY and CDR2 FYNNEI. The CDR3: CARAGWGSYEQYF. The CDR3 coding sequence is TGTGCCAGGGCGGGATGGGGTTCCTACGAGCAGTACTTC.

This chain links TRBV9 with TRBJ1-4; 8 bases are a match to TRBD1. The V gene end was trimmed by 5 bases and the J gene end by 0 bases; junction bases not matched to a gene: 6. CDR3 length: 16 residues. Germline V CDR1 and CDR2: SGDLS, YYNGEE. The CDR3 DNA follows: TGTGCCAGCAGTGGACAGGGAGATGCAACTAATGAAAAACTGTTTTTT. Its translation: CASSGQGDATNEKLFF.

The DNA of the CDR3 is TGTGCTAGTGGTTTAGCCACCGGGACGGTTGTCTACGAGCAGTACTTC. It encodes CASGLATGTVVYEQYF. The rearrangement links TRBV12-5 to TRBJ2-7, with D possibly called TRBD1 or TRBD2 (5 bases each). V was shortened by 3 bases and J by 3 bases, with 18 bases between the two germline ends. The CDR3 is made up of 16 amino acids. CDR1 is LGHNT and CDR2 is FRNRAP in the germline V gene.

This rearrangement joins TRBV6-1 to TRBJ1-5, with 7 bases fitting TRBD1. This CDR3 comprises 18 residues. Germline trimming cut 3 bases from V and 1 base from J; bases unmatched to any gene: 12. Germline V lookup: CDR1 MNHNS, CDR2 SASEGT. The CDR3 region has the DNA TGTGCCAGCAGTGAGTCCCCACCGACAGGGATAAGCAATCAGCCCCAGCATTTT. Translation gives CASSESPPTGISNQPQHF.

This sequence joins TRBV6-5 and TRBJ1-1, with D perhaps matching TRBD1 (5 bases). The germline V gene has CDR1 MNHEY and CDR2 SVGAGI. CDR3 length: 15 amino acids. Trimming took off 0 bases at V and 6 bases at J, with 14 bases between the two ends. The DNA for the CDR3 is TGTGCCAGCAGTTACTCGTCGTCGGGGCCCCCTGAAGCTTTCTTT. This encodes CASSYSSSGPPEAFF.

The chain combines TRBV5-4 with TRBJ1-1; D call uncertain. The CDR3 spans 14 residues. Germline V gene lookup returns CDR1 SGHNT and CDR2 YYREEE (reference sequence). Trimming removed 3 bases at V and 1 base at J, with 10 bases between. The CDR3 nucleotides read TGTGCCAGCAGCTCGACGTGGGCGAACACTGAAGCTTTCTTT. Its translation is CASSSTWANTEAFF.

On this clone itself: This sample also contains other DNA sequences that code for the same CDR3. The rearrangement joins TRBV9 to TRBJ2-2; no clear D. The CDR3 extends over 13 amino acids. Germline-derived CDR1 and CDR2 are SGDLS and YYNGEE. V was cut by 3 bases and J by 3 bases, with 6 bases left in between. This chain's CDR3 is CASSGRDTGELFF. In nucleotides, the CDR3 is TGTGCCAGCAGCGGAAGAGACACCGGGGAGCTGTTTTTT.

This clone was picked up one time. The rearrangement uses TRBV27 and TRBJ2-5, with 12 positions matching TRBD2. J lost 4 bases, V lost 3 bases, and 18 bases had no gene match. Germline V lookup: CDR1 MNHEY, CDR2 SMNVEV (reference sequence). The CDR3 loop spans 20 amino acids. Here the CDR3 reads CASSFRVTSGSRGSRETQYF. CDR3 bases: TGTGCCAGCAGTTTCAGGGTGACTAGCGGGAGTCGAGGGTCGCGAGAGACCCAGTACTTC.

This chain uses TRBV7-2 with TRBJ2-3; TRBD2 is a possible D gene (7 bases). V was shortened by 5 bases and J by 1 base, with 13 bases between the two germline ends. Germline V gives CDR1 SGHTA, CDR2 FQGNSA. The CDR3 sequence is 15 residues long. CDR3 coding DNA: TGTGCCAGCAGCCAAGGGGGGGCCCGCACAGATACGCAGTATTTT. Translating it yields CASSQGGARTDTQYF.

The V and J genes are TRBV5-1 and TRBJ1-1; D might be TRBD1 (6 bases). The CDR3 has 16 amino acids. Trimming cost V 0 bases and J 0 bases, with 12 bases left between them. Germline V lookup: CDR1 SGHRS, CDR2 YFSETQ. Here the CDR3 reads CASSLAPGELNTEAFF. As DNA, the CDR3 is TGCGCCAGCAGCTTGGCTCCAGGGGAGTTGAACACTGAAGCTTTCTTT.

The rearrangement links TRBV7-8 to TRBJ1-1; 7 bases line up with TRBD1. Germline trimming cut 6 bases from V and 0 bases from J; bases unmatched to any gene: 4. CDR1 SGHVS and CDR2 FQNEAQ come from the germline V gene. The CDR3 totals 14 residues. The DNA of the CDR3 is TGTGCCAGCAGGCGGGACAGCCTGAACACTGAAGCTTTCTTT. Amino acid sequence: CASRRDSLNTEAFF.

This sequence joins TRBV27 and TRBJ2-7; D not certain. The CDR3 spans 13 residues. The germline V gene has CDR1 MNHEY and CDR2 SMNVEV (reference sequence). The V gene lost 7 bases and the J gene lost 6 bases, with 16 bases spanning the gap. The CDR3 is CASIWFSRREQYF. Written as DNA, the CDR3 is TGTGCCAGCATTTGGTTTTCGCGACGCGAGCAGTACTTC.

V and J are TRBV30 and TRBJ2-3, with D perhaps matching TRBD2 (5 bases). The germline V gene has CDR1 GTSNPN and CDR2 SVGIG (reference sequence). The CDR3 runs to 12 residues. Between the trimmed V and J ends, which lost 2 bases and 5 bases, there was a span of 8 bases. Written as DNA, the CDR3 is TGTGCCTGGAGTTCCGGGGTAGATACGCAGTATTTT. Translating gives CAWSSGVDTQYF.

In the case of this clone: The junction and the germline gene differ at one end; a read error may be behind it. The rearrangement links TRBV6-5 to TRBJ1-6; D may be TRBD1 (5 bases). From germline, CDR1 is MNHEY and CDR2 SVGAGI. The CDR3 covers 14 residues. In DNA form, the CDR3 reads TGTGCCAGCAGTCGACAGTCCTTTAATTCACCCCTCCACTTT. It codes for CASSRQSFNSPLHF.

The V and J genes are TRBV7-3 and TRBJ2-1; the match to TRBD2 covers 12 bases. The trim removed 2 bases at V and 7 bases at J, leaving 3 bases unmatched. The CDR3 sequence is 15 residues long. CDR1 is SGHTA, CDR2 FQGTGA, per germline. The CDR3 here is CASSLGLAGRNEQFF. In DNA, the CDR3 is TGTGCCAGCAGCTTAGGACTAGCGGGGAGGAATGAGCAGTTCTTC.

V is TRBV27 and J is TRBJ1-5, with D hard to call. The CDR3 has 14 residues. The germline V gene has CDR1 MNHEY and CDR2 SMNVEV (reference sequence). Trimming removed 5 bases at V and 9 bases at J, with 17 bases between. In DNA, the CDR3 is TGTGCCAGCAGTCCCCCGGGGATCCTGGGGCCCCAGCATTTT. Translating gives CASSPPGILGPQHF.

This sequence joins TRBV7-9 and TRBJ1-3; 9 nucleotides agree with TRBD1. The CDR3 covers 15 residues. With 5 bases clipped from V and 3 bases from J, the junction kept 5 bases outside the gene matches. Germline V gene lookup returns CDR1 SEHNR and CDR2 FQNEAQ (reference sequence). The DNA of the CDR3 is TGTGCCAGCAGCCGCGACAGGGGGTATGGAAACACCATATATTTT. Translating it yields CASSRDRGYGNTIYF.

The V gene is TRBV7-2, the J gene TRBJ1-1; D gene unclear. CDR1 is SGHTA and CDR2 is FQGNSA in the germline V gene. V gave up 1 base and J gave up 0 bases, with 6 bases separating them. This CDR3 comprises 14 residues. CDR3 in amino acids: CASSLEAMNTEAFF. The CDR3 coding sequence is TGTGCCAGCAGCTTAGAAGCCATGAACACTGAAGCTTTCTTT.

This clone occurred once. CDR3 sequence (DNA): TGTGCCAGCAGCGTAGCTACAGGGGAAGCAGGAAACACCATATATTTT. It translates to CASSVATGEAGNTIYF. The chain couples TRBV9 to TRBJ1-3, with 7 bases identical to TRBD1. The V segment lost 0 bases and the J segment 4 bases; nucleotides outside the gene matches: 7. This CDR3 has 16 residues. CDR1 and CDR2 (germline): SGDLS, YYNGEE.

The genes are TRBV25-1 and TRBJ2-3; D is possibly TRBD2 (6 bases). The CDR3 is 13 amino acids. CDR1 MGHDK and CDR2 SYGVNS come from the germline V gene. V was cut by 11 bases and J by 2 bases, with 14 bases left in between. The CDR3 region is CAASSDYTDTQYF. CDR3 bases: TGTGCCGCATCTAGCGACTACACAGATACGCAGTATTTT.

The genes are TRBV6-6 and TRBJ2-3, with D possibly being TRBD2 (6 bases). The germline V and J ends were trimmed by 5 bases and 0 bases, with 15 bases remaining between them. In germline, CDR1 is MNHNY, CDR2 SVGAGI (reference sequence). The CDR3 contains 16 residues. CDR3 loop: CASSTTLAESTDTQYF. CDR3 bases: TGTGCCAGCAGTACAACCTTAGCGGAGAGCACAGATACGCAGTATTTT.

The gene calls are TRBV6-5 and TRBJ2-2, with D uncertain. Germline CDR1 is MNHEY and CDR2 is SVGAGI. The CDR3 covers 13 residues. V was clipped by 10 bases and J by 5 bases, with 14 bases between them. As DNA, the CDR3 is TGTGCCACAACCGATTCGGGTACCGGGGAGCTGTTTTTT. Translated, it gives CATTDSGTGELFF.